A single sample is the source of the 27 T cell receptor beta chains below, sequenced in a study of cytomegalovirus exposure and HLA in healthy donors. A multiplex PCR was run with 60 Vbeta primers and 13 Jbeta primers. TCRdb keeps only in-frame clones here, not all; method: immunoSEQ multiplex PCR. The sample has around 150,000 clones, roughly 80% seen once. The sequencing input was PBMCs. All receptors derive from a woman aged 40 to 50 in good health and CMV-seropositive.

This clone was observed a handful of times. J is TRBJ2-7 and V is TRBV7-9; D unresolved. The V gene lost 5 bases and the J gene lost 4 bases, with 6 bases spanning the gap. CDR1 and CDR2 from the germline V gene are SEHNR and FQNEAQ (reference sequence). This CDR3 region has 11 residues. The CDR3 DNA reads TGTGCCAGCAGCCACGGGTACGAGCAGTACTTC. This encodes CASSHGYEQYF. The full variable domain, its missing parts supplied by reference TRBV7-9 and TRBJ2-7, is DTGVSQNPRHKITKRGQNVTFRCDPISEHNRLYWYRQTLGQGPEFLTYFQNEAQLEKSRLLSDRFSAERPKGSFSTLEIQRTEQGDSAMYLCASSHGYEQYFGPGTRLTVT.

This clone showed up just once. The J gene is TRBJ1-1, the V gene TRBV20-1; a possible D gene is TRBD1 (5 bases). Trimming took 8 bases from V and 6 from J, leaving 13 bases between them. The CDR3 totals 11 residues. Looked up from germline, CDR1 is DFQATT and CDR2 is SNEGSKA (reference sequence). Written as DNA, the CDR3 is TGCAGTCCACGGGGGAGGGCTGAAGCTTTCTTT. Its protein is CSPRGRAEAFF.

V is TRBV7-2 and J is TRBJ2-7, with 8 bases fitting TRBD2. Germline CDR1 is SGHTA and CDR2 is FQGNSA. The CDR3 extends over 14 amino acids. J gave up 2 bases and V 1 base, and 1 base lay outside the gene matches. The CDR3 DNA reads as TGTGCCAGCAGCTTAGAGACTAGCGCCTACGAGCAGTACTTC. Residues: CASSLETSAYEQYF.

Many counts were recorded for this clone. The chain joins TRBV7-9 to TRBJ1-5, with a tentative D call TRBD1 (6 bases). CDR1 and CDR2 from the germline V gene are SEHNR and FQNEAQ (reference sequence). The V end lost 4 bases, the J end lost 2 bases, and 15 bases lay between the germline ends. The CDR3 loop spans 16 amino acids. CDR3 sequence reads: CASSSPGAGGNQPQHF. The CDR3, as DNA: TGTGCCAGCAGCTCCCCTGGGGCAGGGGGCAATCAGCCCCAGCATTTT.

The chain joins TRBV6-6 to TRBJ1-1, with D possibly being TRBD1 (6 bases). Germline CDR1 and CDR2: MNHNY and SVGAGI (reference sequence). The CDR3 is made up of 14 amino acids. V shed 10 bases and J shed 0 bases, with 15 bases lying between them. The CDR3: CATRRDTMNTEAFF. CDR3 nucleotide sequence: TGTGCCACCCGCCGGGACACGATGAACACTGAAGCTTTCTTT.

CDR3 sequence (DNA): TGTGCCAGCAGTTATCAGGGGGACACTGAAGCTTTCTTT. Its translation: CASSYQGDTEAFF. The rearrangement links TRBV6-1 to TRBJ1-1; TRBD1 matches at 7 bases. CDR3 length: 13 residues. V shed 5 bases, J shed 3 bases, and the junction held 3 bases outside the gene matches. The germline gives CDR1 MNHNS, CDR2 SASEGT.

The chain combines TRBV7-8 with TRBJ1-4, with D possibly matching TRBD1 (6 bases). V was trimmed by 5 bases and J by 7 bases, leaving 11 bases between them. The CDR3 is 13 residues long. The germline CDR1 and CDR2 sequences are SGHVS and FQNEAQ. CDR3 protein: CASSQGLSEKLFF. CDR3 bases: TGTGCCAGCAGCCAGGGGCTGTCTGAAAAACTGTTTTTT.

This clone has just one count. V usage is TRBV19 and J usage is TRBJ2-7; D ambiguous. Trimming cost V 3 bases and J 9 bases, with 15 bases left between them. The CDR3 has 13 amino acids. Germline CDR1 and CDR2: LNHDA and SQIVND (reference sequence). CDR3 sequence reads: CASSMNAISAQYF. CDR3 nucleotide sequence: TGTGCCAGTAGTATGAACGCAATAAGCGCGCAGTACTTC.

The chain is built from TRBV18 and TRBJ2-7; perhaps TRBD1 as D (5 bases). This CDR3 has 15 residues. Germline V lookup: CDR1 KGHSH, CDR2 LQKENI. Trimming cost V 2 bases and J 3 bases, with 14 bases left between them. In DNA, the CDR3 is TGTGCCAGCTCACCATCCAGGGCAACGAGCTACGAGCAGTACTTC. Translation: CASSPSRATSYEQYF.

V is TRBV30 and J is TRBJ1-2; D is unclear. V gave up 2 bases and J gave up 7 bases, with 8 bases separating them. Germline V gives CDR1 GTSNPN, CDR2 SVGIG (reference sequence). The CDR3 is made up of 11 amino acids. The CDR3 sequence is CAWSWRGGYTF. CDR3 DNA sequence: TGTGCCTGGAGTTGGCGGGGTGGCTACACCTTC.

This chain uses TRBV9 with TRBJ2-7, with unresolved D. The length of the CDR3 is 13 residues. Trimming cost V 1 base and J 3 bases, with 8 bases left between them. The germline V gene encodes CDR1 SGDLS and CDR2 YYNGEE. The CDR3 DNA reads TGTGCCAGCAGCGTATCCTTGAGCTACGAGCAGTACTTC. Translation gives CASSVSLSYEQYF.

The rearrangement links TRBV7-8 to TRBJ1-2, with TRBD1 as a possible D gene (6 bases). V lost 5 bases and J 0 bases, leaving 16 bases between the germline ends. Germline loops: CDR1 SGHVS, CDR2 FQNEAQ. The CDR3 contains 16 residues. In nucleotides, the CDR3 is TGTGCCAGCAGCCCCGCTTCCGGGACAACTAACTATGGCTACACCTTC. It encodes CASSPASGTTNYGYTF.

There are a few counts of this clone. The J gene is TRBJ1-4, the V gene TRBV5-1; 7 bases line up with TRBD1. CDR1 is SGHRS and CDR2 is YFSETQ in the germline V gene. This CDR3 contains 18 residues. With V trimmed by 0 bases and J by 8 bases, 16 bases remained unmatched. CDR3 sequence reads: CASSLGQEGQVVTEKLFF. The CDR3 region has the DNA TGCGCCAGCAGCTTGGGACAAGAAGGACAGGTAGTTACGGAAAAACTGTTTTTT.

The chain couples TRBV2 to TRBJ1-2, with 10 bases that match TRBD1. The CDR3 has 14 amino acids. In germline, CDR1 is SNHLY, CDR2 FYNNEI. J gave up 8 bases and V 7 bases, and 10 bases lay outside the gene matches. The CDR3 DNA is TGTGCCAGCACGGGGGACAGGGGTCCCCGCGGCTACACCTTC. It encodes CASTGDRGPRGYTF.

The chain recombines TRBV7-2 with TRBJ2-5; 9 bases line up with TRBD2. Germline trimming cut 1 base from V and 1 base from J; bases unmatched to any gene: 4. This CDR3 has 16 amino acids. Germline CDR1 SGHTA, CDR2 FQGNSA. The CDR3: CASSLGLAGAQETQYF. The CDR3 coding sequence is TGTGCCAGCAGCTTAGGATTAGCGGGAGCCCAAGAGACCCAGTACTTC.

J is TRBJ2-7 and V is TRBV28, with D possibly being TRBD1 (5 bases). CDR1 is MDHEN, CDR2 SYDVKM, per germline. The CDR3 is 12 amino acids. The V and J ends lost 3 bases and 4 bases respectively, with 7 bases between them. The CDR3 is CASSFGAYEQYF. The CDR3 DNA reads TGTGCCAGCAGTTTTGGGGCATACGAGCAGTACTTC.

In its sample, this clone was seen a few times. The J gene is TRBJ2-7, the V gene TRBV15; possibly TRBD2 for D (5 bases). Germline V gene data show CDR1 as LNHNV and CDR2 as YYDKDF (reference sequence). V gave up 5 bases and J gave up 0 bases, with 17 bases separating them. The CDR3 spans 16 residues. This chain's CDR3 is CATSWERRVYSYEQYF. CDR3 nucleotide sequence: TGTGCCACCAGCTGGGAGCGGCGGGTCTACTCCTACGAGCAGTACTTC.

The chain recombines TRBV5-1 with TRBJ2-5; 9 bases are shared with TRBD1. V lost 4 bases to trimming and J lost 3 bases; unmatched junction nucleotides: 7. This CDR3 spans 15 amino acids. Germline values: CDR1 SGHRS, CDR2 YFSETQ. The CDR3 is CASSVAGTGKETQYF. The CDR3 nucleotides are TGCGCCAGCAGCGTAGCCGGGACAGGGAAAGAGACCCAGTACTTC.

This clone showed up just once. This chain links TRBV4-1 with TRBJ2-1; 14 nucleotides line up with TRBD2. The CDR3 extends over 16 amino acids. CDR1 MGHRA and CDR2 YSYEKL come from the germline V gene. The V gene end was trimmed by 0 bases and the J gene end by 8 bases; junction bases not matched to a gene: 3. The DNA for the CDR3 is TGCGCCAGCAGCCAAGAAGGGACTAGCGGGAGCTATGAGCAGTTCTTC. Residues: CASSQEGTSGSYEQFF.

The rearrangement uses TRBV7-2 and TRBJ2-1; 7 bases match TRBD2. CDR1 is SGHTA and CDR2 is FQGNSA in the germline V gene. This CDR3 region has 13 residues. The J segment lost 7 bases and the V segment lost 6 bases, leaving 6 bases of the junction unmatched. CDR3 protein: CASRSAAGNEQFF. DNA for the CDR3: TGTGCCAGCAGGTCAGCAGCGGGGAATGAGCAGTTCTTC.

This sequence joins TRBV19 and TRBJ2-3; TRBD2 aligns across 13 bases. The germline V gene has CDR1 LNHDA and CDR2 SQIVND (reference sequence). The V gene end was trimmed by 0 bases and the J gene end by 4 bases; junction bases not matched to a gene: 10. The CDR3 is 19 residues long. Here the CDR3 reads CASSIDGPGLAGDADTQYF. The CDR3 DNA follows: TGTGCCAGTAGTATAGATGGCCCCGGACTAGCGGGAGATGCAGATACGCAGTATTTT.

The genes are TRBV28 and TRBJ1-5, with 7 nucleotides matching TRBD1. This CDR3 region has 13 residues. V dropped 10 bases and J dropped 5; count of bases not matched to a gene: 8. In germline, CDR1 is MDHEN, CDR2 SYDVKM. In DNA, the CDR3 is TGTGCCATACAACAGGGGAATGATCAGCCCCAGCATTTT. The encoded protein is CAIQQGNDQPQHF.

With respect to this clone: Other DNA sequences within the sample encode an identical CDR3. The chain recombines TRBV28 with TRBJ2-7; 9 bases map to TRBD1. Germline CDR1 MDHEN, CDR2 SYDVKM. The J segment lost 1 base and the V segment lost 6 bases, leaving 7 bases of the junction unmatched. The CDR3 contains 15 residues. The CDR3 spells CASSKPGQGSYEQYF. The CDR3 DNA reads TGTGCCAGCAGCAAGCCGGGACAGGGATCCTACGAGCAGTACTTC. The full variable domain, its missing parts supplied by reference TRBV28 and TRBJ2-7, is DVKVTQSSRYLVKRTGEKVFLECVQDMDHENMFWYRQDPGLGLRLIYFSYDVKMKEKGDIPEGYSVSREKKERFSLILESASTNQTSMYLCASSKPGQGSYEQYFGPGTRLTVT.

This clone was seen a handful of times. This sequence joins TRBV27 and TRBJ2-5; no definite D call. In germline, CDR1 is MNHEY, CDR2 SMNVEV (reference sequence). V dropped 5 bases and J dropped 1 base, with 14 bases sitting between them. This CDR3 region has 15 residues. The CDR3 is CASSPTPYTQETQYF. The CDR3 nucleotides read TGTGCCAGCAGTCCAACCCCGTACACCCAAGAGACCCAGTACTTC.

The V gene is TRBV7-9, the J gene TRBJ2-5; 8 bases agree with TRBD2. J gave up 4 bases and V 5 bases, and 3 bases lay outside the gene matches. The CDR3 has 13 residues. The V gene's germline CDR1 is SEHNR and CDR2 FQNEAQ (reference sequence). The CDR3 DNA follows: TGTGCCAGCAGCCGAGCGGGAGTAGAGACCCAGTACTTC. It codes for CASSRAGVETQYF.

The V gene is TRBV28, the J gene TRBJ2-2; TRBD2 agrees at 12 bases. Trimming removed 5 bases from V and 4 bases from J; junction bases left unmatched: 8. CDR1 and CDR2 from the germline V gene are MDHEN and SYDVKM. The CDR3 length is 17 residues. The CDR3: CASSLTSGRYLTGELFF. The CDR3 region has the DNA TGTGCCAGCAGTCTGACTAGCGGGAGATACCTCACCGGGGAGCTGTTTTTT.

The rearrangement uses TRBV30 and TRBJ1-5; 10 nucleotides line up with TRBD1. Germline CDR1 GTSNPN, CDR2 SVGIG (reference sequence). The V segment lost 1 base and the J segment 6 bases; nucleotides outside the gene matches: 6. The CDR3 is made up of 15 amino acids. CDR3 DNA sequence: TGTGCCTGGAGTGCTGGGACAGGGGTGGGTCAGCCCCAGCATTTT. Translated, it gives CAWSAGTGVGQPQHF.